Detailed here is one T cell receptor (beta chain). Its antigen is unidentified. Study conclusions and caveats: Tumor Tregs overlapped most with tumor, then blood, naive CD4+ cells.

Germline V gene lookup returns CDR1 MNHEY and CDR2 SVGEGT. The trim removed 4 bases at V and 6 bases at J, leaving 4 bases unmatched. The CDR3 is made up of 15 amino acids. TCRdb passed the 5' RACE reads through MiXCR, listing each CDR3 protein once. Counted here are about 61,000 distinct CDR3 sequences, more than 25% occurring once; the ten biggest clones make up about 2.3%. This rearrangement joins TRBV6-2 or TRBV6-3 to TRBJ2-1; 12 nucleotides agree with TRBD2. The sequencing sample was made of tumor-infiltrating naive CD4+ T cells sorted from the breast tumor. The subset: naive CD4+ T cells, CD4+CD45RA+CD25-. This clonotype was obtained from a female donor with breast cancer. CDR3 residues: CASSLTSGRFNEQFF. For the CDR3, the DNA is TGTGCCAGCAGTTTGACTAGCGGGAGATTCAATGAGCAGTTCTTC.